These 12 T cell receptor beta chains originate from one sample sequenced in a study of shared T cell receptors in the human thymus. Generated by immunoSEQ multiplex PCR, the TCRdb table keeps only in-frame clones and is missing some. Counted here are 500,000 to 850,000 clones, more than 70% occurring once; the ten biggest clones make up 0.0094%. These data were also reused for a study on human thymus T cells.

Sample: thymocytes. The receptors come from a boy younger than two with a congenital heart defect.

The rearrangement links TRBV5-1 to TRBJ2-3, with a weak D call TRBD2 (5 bases). Germline V gene lookup returns CDR1 SGHRS and CDR2 YFSETQ. The CDR3 runs 13 residues. V was clipped by 3 bases and J by 4 bases, with 9 bases between them. The CDR3 loop reads CASSSDWPDTQYF. CDR3 DNA sequence: TGCGCCAGCAGCTCGGACTGGCCAGATACGCAGTATTTT.

This sequence joins TRBV29-1 and TRBJ2-1; 7 bases match TRBD1. Germline V lookup: CDR1 SQVTM, CDR2 ANQGSEA. V was clipped by 7 bases and J by 5 bases; unmatched bases: 14. The CDR3 runs 15 residues. The DNA of the CDR3 is TGCAGCGCCATCCCGACAGGGTCCCTCAACAATGAGCAGTTCTTC. Protein product: CSAIPTGSLNNEQFF.

The chain uses TRBV4-3 and TRBJ1-1; 7 bases line up with TRBD1. The germline V gene encodes CDR1 LGHNA and CDR2 YSLEER. After removal of 0 bases from V and 0 bases from J, the junction contained 13 bases not matched to a gene. CDR3 size: 19 residues. CDR3 protein: CASSQDRPNRGLMNTEAFF. CDR3 nucleotides: TGCGCCAGCAGCCAAGACCGGCCTAACAGGGGATTGATGAACACTGAAGCTTTCTTT.

The V call is TRBV19, the J call TRBJ1-5, with a weak D call TRBD1 (6 bases). Germline V gene data show CDR1 as LNHDA and CDR2 as SQIVND (reference sequence). The CDR3 covers 16 residues. The V and J ends lost 5 bases and 0 bases respectively, with 14 bases between them. CDR3 sequence: CASSGEGENSNQPQHF. The CDR3, as DNA: TGTGCCAGTAGTGGGGAGGGGGAGAATAGCAATCAGCCCCAGCATTTT.

The rearrangement joins TRBV28 to TRBJ1-1; no clear D gene. Trimming cost V 6 bases and J 1 base, with 9 bases left between them. The CDR3 has 13 residues. CDR1 and CDR2 from the germline V gene are MDHEN and SYDVKM. CDR3 bases: TGTGCCAGCAGGAAACACCGGAACACTGAAGCTTTCTTT. Translated: CASRKHRNTEAFF.

The chain has TRBV12-5 and TRBJ2-7; 7 bases fit TRBD1. Trimming took 3 bases from V and 6 from J; bases not matched to a gene: 5. This CDR3 has 13 amino acids. From germline, CDR1 is LGHNT and CDR2 FRNRAP. CDR3 in DNA: TGTGCTAGTGGTTTCCTGACAGGGACCGAGCAGTACTTC. Its protein product is CASGFLTGTEQYF.

The gene calls are TRBV30 and TRBJ2-1, with 10 bases that match TRBD2. The germline CDR1 and CDR2 sequences are GTSNPN and SVGIG (reference sequence). After removal of 3 bases from V and 6 bases from J, the junction contained 14 bases not matched to a gene. This CDR3 has 17 amino acids. CDR3 protein: CAWSVSLAGVYFNEQFF. For the CDR3, the DNA is TGTGCCTGGAGCGTGTCTCTAGCGGGAGTTTACTTCAATGAGCAGTTCTTC.

This clone was recorded a few times. The rearrangement uses TRBV5-6 and TRBJ1-1; tentative D call: TRBD1 (6 bases). V was cut by 1 base and J by 0 bases, with 13 bases left in between. The V gene's germline CDR1 is SGHDT and CDR2 YYEEEE. The CDR3 runs to 16 residues. The CDR3 DNA follows: TGTGCCAGCAGCTTGAAGAGGGGGAGTATGAACACTGAAGCTTTCTTT. Its protein is CASSLKRGSMNTEAFF.

This chain joins TRBV2 and TRBJ1-5; D not certain. V lost 7 bases to trimming and J lost 0 bases, with 10 bases between them. Germline CDR1 SNHLY, CDR2 FYNNEI. CDR3 length: 14 amino acids. The CDR3 nucleotides are TGTGCCAGCAAAACAGCATATAGCAATCAGCCCCAGCATTTT. Protein product: CASKTAYSNQPQHF.

V usage is TRBV9 and J usage is TRBJ2-7; D might be TRBD2 (6 bases). The germline V and J ends were trimmed by 4 bases and 0 bases, with 11 bases remaining between them. Germline assignment: CDR1 SGDLS and CDR2 YYNGEE. This CDR3 region has 14 residues. CDR3 in DNA: TGTGCCAGCAGCCCCGGCGGGATCTCCTACGAGCAGTACTTC. Its protein product is CASSPGGISYEQYF.

The V gene is TRBV4-3, the J gene TRBJ1-2; 7 bases match TRBD1. The germline CDR1 and CDR2 sequences are LGHNA and YSLEER. The ends lost 5 bases at V and 7 bases at J; junction bases unmatched: 7. The CDR3 length is 13 residues. This CDR3 reads CASSGPTGTGYTF. The DNA of the CDR3 is TGCGCCAGCAGCGGACCGACAGGGACTGGCTACACCTTC.

This rearrangement joins TRBV25-1 to TRBJ2-7; 10 bases map to TRBD1. The ends lost 8 bases at V and 9 bases at J; junction bases unmatched: 7. The CDR3 spans 12 residues. The germline CDR1 and CDR2 sequences are MGHDK and SYGVNS. The CDR3 reads CASGNRDRGQYF. The CDR3 nucleotides read TGTGCCAGCGGCAACCGGGACAGGGGGCAGTACTTC.